One sample yielded the 16 T cell receptor beta chains listed below, sequenced in a study of beta chain features in type 1 diabetes. The isolated RNA, all of it, was reverse transcribed, so expressed TCRB transcripts were what got sequenced. Clones were read by immunoSEQ multiplex PCR, and TCRdb kept only the in-frame ones, dropping some. The sample has about 320,000 clones, less than 15% seen once. Sequencing was done on a sample of central memory CD4+ T cells from blood. These receptors originate from a man under 40 in good health.

This clone showed up just a few times. The chain recombines TRBV7-8 with TRBJ2-7; 8 bases agree with TRBD1. Germline V gene sequence: CDR1 SGHVS, CDR2 FQNEAQ. The CDR3 length is 15 residues. Trimming removed 1 base from V and 5 bases from J; junction bases left unmatched: 7. This CDR3 is CASSLDRGNRNEQYF. The CDR3 region has the DNA TGTGCCAGCAGCTTAGACAGGGGGAATCGGAACGAGCAGTACTTC.

This clone was detected only a few times. The chain uses TRBV29-1 and TRBJ1-4; no reliable D call. Per germline, CDR1 SQVTM and CDR2 ANQGSEA. The CDR3 sequence is 11 residues long. Trimming took 7 bases from V and 5 from J, leaving 8 bases between them. The CDR3 sequence is CSGGENEKLFF. The CDR3 coding sequence is TGCAGCGGCGGGGAAAATGAAAAACTGTTTTTT. The whole variable domain, filled in from reference TRBV29-1 and TRBJ1-4, reads SAVISQKPSRDICQRGTSLTIQCQVDSQVTMMFWYRQQPGQSLTLIATANQGSEATYESGFVIDKFPISRPNLTFSTLTVSNMSPEDSSIYLCSGGENEKLFFGSGTQLSVL.

The gene calls are TRBV4-2 and TRBJ2-1; D perhaps matches TRBD1 (7 bases). This CDR3 comprises 15 residues. Trimming removed 8 bases at V and 6 bases at J, with 20 bases between. Germline lookup yields CDR1 LGHNA and CDR2 YNFKEQ. This CDR3 reads CASAAGGTVTNEQFF. CDR3 nucleotides: TGTGCCAGCGCCGCGGGCGGGACAGTCACCAATGAGCAGTTCTTC.

A few counts support this clone. The chain links TRBV6-1 to TRBJ2-3; a possible D gene is TRBD1 (5 bases). Trimming removed 2 bases from V and 1 base from J, with 16 bases in between. The CDR3 spans 17 residues. CDR1 and CDR2 from the germline V gene are MNHNS and SASEGT. The CDR3 bases are TGTGCCAGCAGTGAACACGGTGGGGCGGACCGCACAGATACGCAGTATTTT. Translating it yields CASSEHGGADRTDTQYF.

This clone occurred many times. The CDR3, as DNA: TGTGCCAGCAGCTTAGGAGGGGAGAACACTGAAGCTTTCTTT. Translation gives CASSLGGENTEAFF. The chain is built from TRBV7-3 and TRBJ1-1, with D possibly TRBD1 on 5 matching bases. CDR1 and CDR2 (germline): SGHTA, FQGTGA. Trimming took off 2 bases at V and 1 base at J, with 8 bases between the two ends. This CDR3 comprises 14 residues.

This clone came up a few times. The CDR3 spells CASSWGQPLNEQFF. The CDR3 DNA follows: TGTGCCAGCAGTTGGGGACAGCCCTTAAATGAGCAGTTCTTC. The chain is built from TRBV27 and TRBJ2-1, with 7 nucleotides matching TRBD1. With 4 bases clipped from V and 7 bases from J, the junction kept 7 bases outside the gene matches. This CDR3 spans 14 amino acids. CDR1 and CDR2 from the germline V gene are MNHEY and SMNVEV (reference sequence).

The V gene is TRBV19, the J gene TRBJ1-5; the D gene is possibly TRBD1 (6 bases). The germline V gene encodes CDR1 LNHDA and CDR2 SQIVND (reference sequence). Trimming took 5 bases from V and 2 from J, leaving 16 bases between them. The CDR3 spans 16 residues. The chain's CDR3 is CASSRGGAGGNQPQHF. Here the CDR3 DNA reads TGTGCCAGTAGTCGGGGGGGGGCCGGCGGCAATCAGCCCCAGCATTTT.

The V gene is TRBV4-3, the J gene TRBJ2-7; TRBD1 aligns across 9 bases. Germline CDR1 LGHNA, CDR2 YSLEER. V lost 0 bases and J lost 1; bases outside the gene matches: 7. The CDR3 is made up of 17 amino acids. Written as DNA, the CDR3 is TGCGCCAGCAGCCAAGATTTAGGACAGGGGTATTCCTACGAGCAGTACTTC. It is translated as CASSQDLGQGYSYEQYF.

This clone was detected a few times. V usage is TRBV10-1 and J usage is TRBJ2-3, with D hard to call. The ends were cut back, 4 bases at V and 5 bases at J, with 13 bases in the middle. The V gene's germline CDR1 is WNHNN and CDR2 SYGVQD (reference sequence). The CDR3 extends over 14 amino acids. The CDR3 sequence is CASSGAGPKDTQYF. The CDR3 DNA is TGCGCCAGCAGTGGGGCAGGCCCCAAAGATACGCAGTATTTT.

This clone was observed a handful of times. The J gene is TRBJ1-1, the V gene TRBV5-1, with TRBD1 as a possible D gene (6 bases). Germline values: CDR1 SGHRS, CDR2 YFSETQ. This CDR3 is built from 13 residues. V was clipped by 4 bases and J by 1 base, with 8 bases between them. The CDR3 DNA reads TGCGCCAGCAGCAAGGGACAGAACACTGAAGCTTTCTTT. Translated, it gives CASSKGQNTEAFF.

The chain carries TRBV27 and TRBJ2-7, with TRBD2 matching 8 bases. The V gene's germline CDR1 is MNHEY and CDR2 SMNVEV (reference sequence). CDR3 length: 13 residues. V was pared by 6 bases and J by 6 bases, with 7 bases of the junction left unmatched. CDR3 nucleotides: TGTGCCAGCAGAAGGACTAGCCTGGCCGAGCAGTACGTC. Its protein is CASRRTSLAEQYV.

DNA for the CDR3: TGTGCCAGCAGCTTAGGGACTAGCGGAAAAGAGACCCAGTACTTC. Protein product: CASSLGTSGKETQYF. This sequence joins TRBV7-6 and TRBJ2-5; 10 bases align to TRBD2. The V and J ends lost 1 base and 3 bases, in that order; junction bases with no gene match: 2. Per germline, CDR1 SGHVS and CDR2 FNYEAQ. The CDR3 loop spans 15 amino acids.

The chain has TRBV2 and TRBJ2-1; D might be TRBD2 (5 bases). Germline V gene lookup returns CDR1 SNHLY and CDR2 FYNNEI. There are 14 residues in the CDR3. The V and J ends lost 7 bases and 4 bases respectively, with 14 bases between them. CDR3 amino acids: CASIPSLLYNEQFF. The DNA for the CDR3 is TGTGCCAGCATCCCTAGCTTATTATACAATGAGCAGTTCTTC.

This clone was observed a few times. CDR3 amino acids: CASSPDVRMNTEAFF. The CDR3 DNA sequence: TGCGCCAGCAGCCCGGACGTCAGGATGAACACTGAAGCTTTCTTT. The J gene is TRBJ1-1, the V gene TRBV5-1; D is unclear. V was shortened by 4 bases and J by 0 bases, with 13 bases between the two germline ends. Looked up from germline, CDR1 is SGHRS and CDR2 is YFSETQ. The CDR3 runs to 15 residues.

This clone has only a few counts. The chain recombines TRBV6-5 with TRBJ2-1, with D perhaps being TRBD1 or TRBD2 (6 bases each). Germline V gene sequence: CDR1 MNHEY, CDR2 SVGAGI. The CDR3 totals 14 residues. The V and J ends lost 6 bases and 10 bases respectively, with 19 bases between them. CDR3 loop: CASRDSTPAGEQFF. The CDR3 coding sequence is TGTGCCAGCAGGGACAGTACTCCCGCGGGAGAGCAGTTCTTC.

This sequence joins TRBV11-3 and TRBJ1-2, with 7 bases lining up with TRBD1. This CDR3 is 14 amino acids long. The junction had 8 bases not matched to a gene; V was cut back by 5 bases and J by 5 bases. The germline gives CDR1 SGHNT, CDR2 YENEEA. CDR3 residues: CASSGAGQQYGYTF. The CDR3 DNA reads as TGTGCCAGCAGCGGGGCGGGACAGCAGTATGGCTACACCTTC.